The 25 T cell receptor beta chains reported below all come from one sample, sequenced in a study of cytomegalovirus exposure and HLA in healthy donors. Sequencing was performed with immunoSEQ multiplex PCR; in TCRdb, only in-frame clones are kept and a portion is missing. The table lists about 73,000 clones, roughly 95% of them singletons. Sample: PBMCs. These TCRs come from a man aged 18 to 29 in good health and CMV-seronegative.

This clone was counted between two and nine times. The V call is TRBV18, the J call TRBJ1-1; D gene ambiguous. The V end was cut by 1 base, the J end by 6 bases, with 9 bases between. CDR1 is KGHSH, CDR2 LQKENI, per germline. CDR3 length: 13 residues. CDR3 sequence reads: CASSPQGGAEAFF. DNA for the CDR3: TGTGCCAGCTCACCACAGGGAGGCGCTGAAGCTTTCTTT.

The rearrangement joins TRBV18 to TRBJ2-2; TRBD1 aligns across 12 bases. V lost 2 bases to trimming and J lost 4 bases; unmatched junction nucleotides: 8. This CDR3 is 18 amino acids long. Germline-derived CDR1 and CDR2 are KGHSH and LQKENI. CDR3 sequence (DNA): TGTGCCAGCTCACCAGGGACAGGGGGCCCGAGGGGCACCGGGGAGCTGTTTTTT. It is translated as CASSPGTGGPRGTGELFF.

The count of this clone is one. The chain carries TRBV11-2 and TRBJ2-5; 7 bases align to TRBD1. The J call may be mistaken, given a closer DNA end match to TRBJ2-7. Germline V gene sequence: CDR1 SGHAT, CDR2 FQNNGV. CDR3 size: 15 residues. CDR3 sequence: CASSAYRGSSYEQYF. In DNA, the CDR3 is TGTGCCAGCAGCGCTTACAGGGGATCTTCCTACGAGCAGTACTTC.

The CDR3 nucleotides read TGTGCCAGCAGCTACAGGGTAAATAATTCACCCCTCCACTTT. Its translation: CASSYRVNNSPLHF. The gene calls are TRBV5-6 and TRBJ1-6; D perhaps matches TRBD1 (6 bases). The V end was cut by 3 bases, the J end by 5 bases, with 9 bases between. Germline CDR1 reads SGHDT; CDR2 reads YYEEEE. This CDR3 is built from 14 residues.

The chain combines TRBV9 with TRBJ2-3; 9 bases agree with TRBD2. Per the germline V gene, CDR1 is SGDLS and CDR2 is YYNGEE. The CDR3 sequence is 17 residues long. Losses at the gene ends were 3 bases for V and 5 bases for J; bases not matched to a gene: 13. The CDR3 reads CASSAPRAGGRGDTQYF. The CDR3 bases are TGTGCCAGCAGCGCCCCGAGGGCGGGGGGGCGTGGAGATACGCAGTATTTT.

This chain joins TRBV11-2 and TRBJ1-5, with D perhaps TRBD1 (5 bases). CDR3 size: 15 residues. Germline-derived CDR1 and CDR2 are SGHAT and FQNNGV. The V end was cut by 5 bases, the J end by 6 bases, with 17 bases between. For the CDR3, the DNA is TGTGCCAGCAGCATTACCCAGGGAGGGAGTCAGCCCCAGCATTTT. It specifies CASSITQGGSQPQHF. Looking up the rest from reference TRBV11-2 and TRBJ1-5 gives the full variable domain: EAGVAQSPRYKIIEKRQSVAFWCNPISGHATLYWYQQILGQGPKLLIQFQNNGVVDDSQLPKDRFSAERLKGVDSTLKIQPAKLEDSAVYLCASSITQGGSQPQHFGDGTRLSIL.

The chain recombines TRBV28 with TRBJ1-4, with TRBD1 as a possible D gene (6 bases). V lost 4 bases and J lost 8, with 8 bases in between. This CDR3 comprises 12 residues. CDR1 and CDR2 from the germline V gene are MDHEN and SYDVKM. The CDR3 loop reads CASSSTGEKLFF. DNA of the CDR3: TGTGCCAGCAGTTCAACAGGGGAAAAACTGTTTTTT.

The chain is built from TRBV5-1 and TRBJ2-1, with a tentative D call TRBD1 (6 bases). V was trimmed by 4 bases and J by 8 bases, leaving 16 bases between them. The length of the CDR3 is 14 residues. Germline CDR1 and CDR2: SGHRS and YFSETQ. CDR3 nucleotide sequence: TGCGCCAGCAGCGCCAGGACAGTTTACGATGAGCAGTTCTTC. The encoded protein is CASSARTVYDEQFF.

The chain is built from TRBV9 and TRBJ1-1; D is uncertain. V shed 0 bases and J shed 2 bases, with 8 bases lying between them. The CDR3 consists of 14 residues. Germline CDR1 and CDR2: SGDLS and YYNGEE. Here the CDR3 DNA reads TGTGCCAGCAGCGTAGCTTACAGAAACACTGAAGCTTTCTTT. Translating it yields CASSVAYRNTEAFF.

The V call is TRBV6-1, the J call TRBJ2-7; D uncertain. From germline, CDR1 is MNHNS and CDR2 SASEGT. V was trimmed by 6 bases and J by 3 bases, leaving 3 bases between them. This CDR3 contains 10 residues. CDR3 residues: CASSYYEQYF. CDR3 DNA sequence: TGTGCCAGCAGCTACTACGAGCAGTACTTC.

The chain is built from TRBV6-1 and TRBJ2-1; 10 bases fit TRBD2. The V and J ends lost 1 base and 8 bases, in that order; junction bases with no gene match: 5. Per germline, CDR1 MNHNS and CDR2 SASEGT. CDR3 length: 15 residues. The CDR3 loop reads CASSEVSGGADEQFF. The CDR3 coding sequence is TGTGCCAGCAGTGAAGTGAGCGGGGGGGCCGATGAGCAGTTCTTC.

V usage is TRBV16 and J usage is TRBJ1-2, with 7 bases fitting TRBD1. The CDR3 spans 16 residues. Germline V gene sequence: CDR1 KGHSY, CDR2 FQNENV. V lost 2 bases and J lost 6; bases outside the gene matches: 12. CDR3 bases: TGTGCCAGCAGCCAAGGCCTTTTTCAGGGGGTAAATGGCTACACCTTC. Translation gives CASSQGLFQGVNGYTF.

The rearrangement links TRBV5-4 to TRBJ2-1, with 10 nucleotides matching TRBD2. V shed 1 base and J 5 bases; nucleotides not matched to a gene: 9. Germline V gene lookup returns CDR1 SGHNT and CDR2 YYREEE (reference sequence). The CDR3 contains 17 residues. The CDR3 sequence: CASSLFTLAGAHNEQFF. In DNA form, the CDR3 reads TGTGCCAGCAGCTTGTTCACCCTAGCGGGGGCCCACAATGAGCAGTTCTTC.

J is TRBJ2-1 and V is TRBV5-1; 14 bases line up with TRBD2. This CDR3 spans 18 amino acids. The germline V gene has CDR1 SGHRS and CDR2 YFSETQ. The junction had 5 bases not matched to a gene; V was cut back by 0 bases and J by 3 bases. The CDR3 sequence: CASSLGTSGGPFYNEQFF. DNA for the CDR3: TGCGCCAGCAGCTTGGGGACTAGCGGGGGGCCCTTCTACAATGAGCAGTTCTTC. Full variable domain (remainder filled in from reference TRBV5-1 and TRBJ2-1): KAGVTQTPRYLIKTRGQQVTLSCSPISGHRSVSWYQQTPGQGLQFLFEYFSETQRNKGNFPGRFSGRQFSNSRSEMNVSTLELGDSALYLCASSLGTSGGPFYNEQFFGPGTRLTVL.

This clone was seen only a few times. The rearrangement uses TRBV10-3 and TRBJ1-2; D unclear. Germline assignment: CDR1 ENHRY and CDR2 SYGVKD. This CDR3 spans 12 amino acids. With 8 bases removed from V and 8 bases from J, the gap between germline ends came to 15 bases. The CDR3 nucleotides are TGTGCCATCTTACAGTCCCCACTGGGCTACACCTTC. Translation: CAILQSPLGYTF.

The rearrangement links TRBV11-2 to TRBJ1-1; no reliable D call. V was cut by 2 bases and J by 6 bases, with 7 bases left in between. The CDR3 runs 12 residues. Germline V gene sequence: CDR1 SGHAT, CDR2 FQNNGV. The CDR3, as DNA: TGTGCCAGCAGCTTACCGGTCTCTGAAGCTTTCTTT. Protein sequence: CASSLPVSEAFF. The full variable domain, with the rest looked up from reference TRBV11-2 and TRBJ1-1, is EAGVAQSPRYKIIEKRQSVAFWCNPISGHATLYWYQQILGQGPKLLIQFQNNGVVDDSQLPKDRFSAERLKGVDSTLKIQPAKLEDSAVYLCASSLPVSEAFFGQGTRLTVV.

The gene calls are TRBV4-3 and TRBJ2-2; D gene unclear. Germline V gene lookup returns CDR1 LGHNA and CDR2 YSLEER. This CDR3 has 12 amino acids. Between the trimmed V and J ends, which lost 0 bases and 14 bases, there was a span of 10 bases. The CDR3 DNA reads TGCGCCAGCAGCCAAGACAGGCTTGACCTGTTTTTT. It is translated as CASSQDRLDLFF.

In its sample, this clone was seen once. The V call is TRBV28, the J call TRBJ1-5, with D possibly being TRBD1 (5 bases). The CDR3 runs to 15 residues. The germline V and J ends were trimmed by 4 bases and 5 bases, with 15 bases remaining between them. CDR1 and CDR2 from the germline V gene are MDHEN and SYDVKM. The CDR3 loop is CASSSDINRHQPQHF. The CDR3 bases are TGTGCCAGCAGTTCGGACATAAACCGTCATCAGCCCCAGCATTTT.

This clone was detected only once. V is TRBV5-3 and J is TRBJ2-2; no clear D. TRBV5-3 is treated as an ORF (open reading frame) with a function not yet certain. This CDR3 is 14 amino acids long. The V end lost 1 base, the J end lost 2 bases, and 6 bases lay between the germline ends. The CDR3 loop reads CARSLIQNTGELFF. CDR3 nucleotides: TGTGCCAGAAGCTTGATACAAAACACCGGGGAGCTGTTTTTT.

J is TRBJ1-1 and V is TRBV27; D is unclear. Germline V CDR1 and CDR2: MNHEY, SMNVEV (reference sequence). The V and J ends lost 2 bases and 3 bases respectively, with 7 bases between them. The CDR3 has 13 residues. The CDR3 sequence is CASSLKQDTEAFF. The DNA of the CDR3 is TGTGCCAGCAGTTTAAAACAAGACACTGAAGCTTTCTTT.

V is TRBV15 and J is TRBJ2-5; TRBD1 aligns across 10 bases. CDR1 and CDR2 (germline): LNHNV, YYDKDF (reference sequence). The CDR3 loop spans 16 amino acids. J was trimmed by 3 bases and V by 2 bases; bases with no gene match: 6. CDR3 bases: TGTGCCACCAGCAGAAGCACCGGGACAGGGGAAGAGACCCAGTACTTC. Amino acids: CATSRSTGTGEETQYF.

The chain uses TRBV18 and TRBJ1-2; D is unresolved. The CDR3 loop spans 13 amino acids. Germline loops: CDR1 KGHSH, CDR2 LQKENI. The V end was cut by 3 bases, the J end by 2 bases, with 7 bases between. Here the CDR3 DNA reads TGTGCCAGCTCACCGGTAGAAAACTATGGCTACACCTTC. Protein product: CASSPVENYGYTF.

This chain connects TRBV29-1 to TRBJ2-5; D is unresolved. V lost 7 bases to trimming and J lost 4 bases, with 16 bases between them. The germline CDR1 and CDR2 sequences are SQVTM and ANQGSEA. This CDR3 spans 13 amino acids. Here the CDR3 reads CSGENYRSETQYF. The CDR3 DNA follows: TGCAGCGGAGAGAATTACAGATCAGAGACCCAGTACTTC. Using reference TRBV29-1 and TRBJ2-5 for the parts outside the CDR3, the full variable domain is SAVISQKPSRDICQRGTSLTIQCQVDSQVTMMFWYRQQPGQSLTLIATANQGSEATYESGFVIDKFPISRPNLTFSTLTVSNMSPEDSSIYLCSGENYRSETQYFGPGTRLLVL.

The chain carries TRBV7-9 and TRBJ2-7; TRBD2 might be the D (5 bases). This CDR3 spans 13 amino acids. Germline lookup yields CDR1 SEHNR and CDR2 FQNEAQ (reference sequence). V was shortened by 5 bases and J by 5 bases, with 13 bases between the two germline ends. CDR3 bases: TGTGCCAGCAGCGCTGCGTACGGGGACGAGCAGTACTTC. Translated: CASSAAYGDEQYF.

The chain combines TRBV7-2 with TRBJ2-3; D is unclear. V was cut by 5 bases and J by 2 bases, with 5 bases left in between. Germline CDR1 reads SGHTA; CDR2 reads FQGNSA. This CDR3 is built from 12 residues. The DNA for the CDR3 is TGTGCCAGCAGCCCCTACACAGATACGCAGTATTTT. Its protein is CASSPYTDTQYF.